These 21 T cell receptor beta chains were sequenced from one sample in a study of T cells in pancreatic ductal adenocarcinoma. Surgery without prior neoadjuvant therapy was the treatment of the selected pancreatic ductal adenocarcinoma patients. Sequenced by immunoSEQ multiplex PCR; TCRdb stores in-frame clones only, minus some. The data contain 100,000 or so clones, 90% to 95% of them singletons. Sample: PBMCs. Receptors originate from a human donor with pancreatic ductal adenocarcinoma.

V gene TRBV5-1 combines with J gene TRBJ2-1, with 11 nucleotides matching TRBD2. Germline lookup yields CDR1 SGHRS and CDR2 YFSETQ. J was trimmed by 8 bases and V by 4 bases; bases with no gene match: 8. The CDR3 runs to 15 residues. The CDR3 DNA is TGCGCCAGCAGCGGCCTAGCGGGAGGTGTCGATGAGCAGTTCTTC. The encoded protein is CASSGLAGGVDEQFF.

The CDR3 coding sequence is TGTGCCTGGAGTAGGGACACCGATCAGCCCCAGCATTTT. Protein: CAWSRDTDQPQHF. J is TRBJ1-5 and V is TRBV30; D is possibly TRBD1 (6 bases). The CDR3 consists of 13 residues. Germline V gene lookup returns CDR1 GTSNPN and CDR2 SVGIG (reference sequence). Trimming shortened V by 2 bases and J by 5 bases, and 10 bases separated the two germline ends.

This chain uses TRBV28 with TRBJ1-3; a possible D gene is TRBD1 (5 bases). Germline CDR1 and CDR2: MDHEN and SYDVKM. CDR3 size: 17 residues. V was trimmed by 1 base and J by 0 bases, leaving 13 bases between them. CDR3 region: CASSLSWAGSSGNTIYF. The DNA for the CDR3 is TGTGCCAGCAGTTTATCTTGGGCAGGGTCCTCTGGAAACACCATATATTTT.

This chain joins TRBV6-1 and TRBJ2-7; D might be TRBD1 (5 bases). Trimming pared 1 base from V and 2 bases from J, leaving 6 bases between. CDR1 and CDR2 (germline): MNHNS, SASEGT. The CDR3 is 13 residues long. CDR3 DNA: TGTGCCAGCAGTGAAGGACAGACCTACGAGCAGTACTTC. Amino acid sequence: CASSEGQTYEQYF.

The chain is built from TRBV25-1 and TRBJ1-2; 8 nucleotides match TRBD1. V gave up 3 bases and J gave up 7 bases; unmatched junction bases: 10. The CDR3 has 15 residues. CDR1 and CDR2 (germline): MGHDK, SYGVNS. The CDR3 loop is CASSDPASGGVGYTF. The CDR3 bases are TGTGCCAGCAGTGATCCGGCGTCAGGGGGCGTTGGCTACACCTTC.

The V call is TRBV7-2, the J call TRBJ1-4, with TRBD1 as a possible D gene (6 bases). The CDR3 spans 18 residues. V lost 1 base and J 8 bases, leaving 23 bases between the germline ends. Germline V gene data show CDR1 as SGHTA and CDR2 as FQGNSA. This CDR3 is CASSLDYLGAGAAEKLFF. The CDR3 nucleotides read TGTGCCAGCAGCTTAGATTATCTGGGGGCCGGAGCGGCAGAAAAACTGTTTTTT.

This clone was picked up a small number of times. The chain links TRBV7-3 to TRBJ2-1, with 8 nucleotides matching TRBD2. The CDR3 covers 13 residues. CDR1 is SGHTA and CDR2 is FQGTGA in the germline V gene. With V trimmed by 4 bases and J by 9 bases, 5 bases remained unmatched. CDR3 region: CASSSSGSGEQFF. CDR3 DNA sequence: TGTGCCAGCAGCTCGAGCGGGAGTGGTGAGCAGTTCTTC. The whole variable domain, remainder taken from reference TRBV7-3 and TRBJ2-1, is GAGVSQTPSNKVTEKGKYVELRCDPISGHTALYWYRQSLGQGPEFLIYFQGTGAADDSGLPNDRFFAVRPEGSVSTLKIQRTERGDSAVYLCASSSSGSGEQFFGPGTRLTVL.

V gene TRBV10-1 combines with J gene TRBJ2-1; D unclear. CDR3 size: 13 residues. Per germline, CDR1 WNHNN and CDR2 SYGVQD (reference sequence). Trimming took 0 bases from V and 4 from J, leaving 4 bases between them. CDR3 loop: CASSESRYNEQFF. The CDR3 coding sequence is TGCGCCAGCAGTGAGTCCAGGTACAATGAGCAGTTCTTC.

This clone appeared a single time. This rearrangement joins TRBV10-3 to TRBJ2-7, with 7 bases matching TRBD2. CDR3 length: 14 amino acids. CDR1 and CDR2 (germline): ENHRY, SYGVKD. Trimming removed 6 bases from V and 1 base from J; junction bases left unmatched: 6. The CDR3 region is CAIRQAGTSYEQYF. CDR3 sequence (DNA): TGTGCCATCAGGCAAGCGGGAACTTCCTACGAGCAGTACTTC.

The chain is built from TRBV19 and TRBJ1-5, with D possibly matching TRBD1 (5 bases). The CDR3 loop spans 13 amino acids. Between the trimmed V and J ends, which lost 7 bases and 6 bases, there was a span of 13 bases. CDR1 and CDR2 (germline): LNHDA, SQIVND (reference sequence). CDR3 amino acids: CASIQEYGQPQHF. The DNA of the CDR3 is TGTGCCAGTATACAGGAGTACGGTCAGCCCCAGCATTTT.

The chain has TRBV28 and TRBJ1-5, with D unresolved. V was clipped by 4 bases and J by 3 bases, with 10 bases between them. The CDR3 extends over 14 amino acids. Germline V lookup: CDR1 MDHEN, CDR2 SYDVKM. Here the CDR3 reads CASSSGSFNQPQHF. The CDR3 DNA is TGTGCCAGCAGTTCCGGGTCCTTCAATCAGCCCCAGCATTTT.

The rearrangement joins TRBV6-1 to TRBJ2-3; 10 nucleotides match TRBD2. The CDR3 has 16 residues. Germline V gene lookup returns CDR1 MNHNS and CDR2 SASEGT. With 2 bases clipped from V and 4 bases from J, the junction kept 6 bases outside the gene matches. For the CDR3, the DNA is TGTGCCAGCAGTGAATTGGGTCTAGCGGGGGCAGATACGCAGTATTTT. This sequence encodes CASSELGLAGADTQYF.

The CDR3 nucleotides read TGTGCCAGCAGCTTAAGCGCGGCATACAATGAGCAGTTCTTC. Encoded protein: CASSLSAAYNEQFF. The V call is TRBV7-6, the J call TRBJ2-1; unclear D gene. V shed 2 bases and J shed 4 bases, with 9 bases lying between them. CDR3 length: 14 residues. Germline V gives CDR1 SGHVS, CDR2 FNYEAQ.

This chain joins TRBV13 and TRBJ2-3; 7 bases are a match to TRBD2. The germline CDR1 and CDR2 sequences are PRHDT and FYEKMQ (reference sequence). CDR3 length equals 15 residues. Germline trimming cut 3 bases from V and 1 base from J; bases unmatched to any gene: 4. CDR3 region: CASSFQREGTDTQYF. In DNA form, the CDR3 reads TGTGCCAGCAGCTTTCAGCGGGAAGGCACAGATACGCAGTATTTT.

The chain is built from TRBV11-2 and TRBJ2-1; D gene uncertain. CDR1 SGHAT and CDR2 FQNNGV come from the germline V gene. The CDR3 covers 14 residues. The germline V and J ends were trimmed by 11 bases and 2 bases, with 16 bases remaining between them. Written as DNA, the CDR3 is TGTGCCGGAACCCGGGTTACGACCTACAATGAGCAGTTCTTC. Amino acid sequence: CAGTRVTTYNEQFF.

The V and J genes are TRBV29-1 and TRBJ2-7, with 7 bases fitting TRBD2. From germline, CDR1 is SQVTM and CDR2 ANQGSEA. The CDR3 runs 15 residues. V lost 4 bases and J lost 6; bases outside the gene matches: 15. CDR3 amino acids: CSVALGGSYKIEQYF. In nucleotides, the CDR3 is TGCAGCGTTGCTCTGGGCGGGAGTTATAAAATCGAGCAGTACTTC.

This clone was seen a single time. The chain carries TRBV28 and TRBJ2-7; D perhaps matches TRBD2 (6 bases). The germline CDR1 and CDR2 sequences are MDHEN and SYDVKM. The CDR3 covers 14 residues. V lost 5 bases to trimming and J lost 3 bases, with 14 bases between them. Here the CDR3 DNA reads TGTGCCAGCAGTCAAATGCTGGGGGGCTACGAGCAGTACTTC. It specifies CASSQMLGGYEQYF.

CDR3 DNA sequence: TGTGCCAGCAGAGGGACAGGGGTTGAAAAACTGTTTTTT. Residues: CASRGTGVEKLFF. The chain employs TRBV2 and TRBJ1-4; the match to TRBD1 covers 10 bases. Germline CDR1 SNHLY, CDR2 FYNNEI. The junction had 2 bases not matched to a gene; V was cut back by 6 bases and J by 7 bases. This CDR3 has 13 amino acids.

The chain couples TRBV7-9 to TRBJ1-1; 10 positions agree with TRBD1. J gave up 7 bases and V 5 bases, and 4 bases lay outside the gene matches. The germline V gene has CDR1 SEHNR and CDR2 FQNEAQ (reference sequence). This CDR3 spans 13 amino acids. The CDR3 is CASSTTGGIEAFF. CDR3 DNA: TGTGCCAGCAGCACGACAGGGGGCATTGAAGCTTTCTTT.

The CDR3 DNA reads as TGTGCCACTGCCGTGGAGCTCAAGGATCAGCCCCAGCATTTT. This encodes CATAVELKDQPQHF. The V and J genes are TRBV15 and TRBJ1-5; D uncertain. This CDR3 region has 14 residues. Germline V gives CDR1 LNHNV, CDR2 YYDKDF (reference sequence). With 9 bases removed from V and 5 bases from J, the gap between germline ends came to 17 bases.

This clone appeared a single time. The chain uses TRBV18 and TRBJ1-1, with D maybe TRBD1 (5 bases). V gave up 2 bases and J gave up 5 bases, with 12 bases separating them. This CDR3 has 14 amino acids. Germline CDR1 is KGHSH and CDR2 is LQKENI. The CDR3 nucleotides are TGTGCCAGCTCACCAGTAATAGGGGTGACTGAAGCTTTCTTT. This sequence encodes CASSPVIGVTEAFF.